The present entry profiles one T cell receptor beta chain with its context. Sequencing used immunoSEQ multiplex PCR; TCRdb keeps in-frame clones, though not all of them. The data contain 150,000 to 200,000 clones, about 88% of them seen just once; the ten biggest clones take up around 3.1%. The CDR3 consists of 18 residues. Germline values: CDR1 SGHNT, CDR2 YYREEE (reference sequence). V shed 4 bases and J shed 3 bases, with 25 bases lying between them. The sample belongs to a study of cytotoxic CD8 clonotypes in ibrutinib-treated CLL. At the level of the study: The group held 11 relapsed/refractory and 15 treatment-naive patients, with under 18 IGHV unmutated.

The chain links TRBV5-4 to TRBJ1-2; a weak D match, TRBD1 (6 bases). The sample was PBMCs, taken at disease progression, from a patient treated with ibrutinib. The receptor was isolated from a human donor with chronic lymphocytic leukemia. The CDR3 sequence: CASSQGTRGPSRDYGYTF. CDR3 nucleotide sequence: TGTGCCAGCAGCCAAGGGACCAGGGGTCCTTCCAGAGACTATGGCTACACCTTC. The full variable domain, its missing parts supplied by reference TRBV5-4 and TRBJ1-2, is ETGVTQSPTHLIKTRGQQVTLRCSSQSGHNTVSWYQQALGQGPQFIFQYYREEENGRGNFPPRFSGLQFPNYSSELNVNALELDDSALYLCASSQGTRGPSRDYGYTFGSGTRLTVV.